The 18 T cell receptor beta chains listed next were all sequenced from one sample in a study of cytomegalovirus exposure and HLA in healthy donors. 13 Jbeta primers and 60 Vbeta primers were used for the PCR. Using immunoSEQ multiplex PCR, the repertoire was profiled, and TCRdb retains in-frame clones only, with some absent. The sample has over 150,000 clones, around 80% seen once. The sequenced sample was PBMCs. The receptors originated from a male donor in good health and CMV-seronegative.

This clone has only a few counts. The rearrangement uses TRBV7-9 and TRBJ2-7; the D gene is possibly TRBD1 (6 bases). The V gene's germline CDR1 is SEHNR and CDR2 FQNEAQ (reference sequence). The CDR3 runs to 13 residues. Trimming stripped 2 bases from V and 3 bases from J, with 8 bases between. The CDR3 DNA reads TGTGCCAGCAGCTTATGGGGGCTCTACGAGCAGTACTTC. It is translated as CASSLWGLYEQYF.

The chain has TRBV7-2 and TRBJ1-1; D is unresolved. Germline values: CDR1 SGHTA, CDR2 FQGNSA. V was trimmed by 5 bases and J by 4 bases, leaving 14 bases between them. This CDR3 contains 14 residues. The CDR3, as DNA: TGTGCCAGCAGCCGTGGAGTGGGTCCCACTGAAGCTTTCTTT. Protein sequence: CASSRGVGPTEAFF.

The chain couples TRBV19 to TRBJ2-7; no clear D. In germline, CDR1 is LNHDA, CDR2 SQIVND (reference sequence). Deletions cut 9 bases from V and 3 bases from J, with 18 bases between. The CDR3 runs 14 residues. CDR3 protein: CARVPGDTNYEQYF. The CDR3 DNA is TGTGCCAGAGTTCCCGGAGATACTAACTACGAGCAGTACTTC. Complete variable domain (other parts from reference TRBV19 and TRBJ2-7): DGGITQSPKYLFRKEGQNVTLSCEQNLNHDAMYWYRQDPGQGLRLIYYSQIVNDFQKGDIAEGYSVSREKKESFPLTVTSAQKNPTAFYLCARVPGDTNYEQYFGPGTRLTVT.

This chain joins TRBV30 and TRBJ2-4; 8 bases fit TRBD2. Losses at the gene ends were 4 bases for V and 0 bases for J; bases not matched to a gene: 8. CDR1 is GTSNPN, CDR2 SVGIG, per germline (reference sequence). The CDR3 length is 16 residues. This CDR3 reads CAWNTGGILAKNIQYF. The CDR3 DNA reads as TGTGCCTGGAATACGGGAGGGATCCTAGCCAAAAACATTCAGTACTTC.

V usage is TRBV27 and J usage is TRBJ2-3, with TRBD2 identical over 11 bases. The CDR3 runs to 15 residues. From germline, CDR1 is MNHEY and CDR2 SMNVEV (reference sequence). After removal of 6 bases from V and 2 bases from J, the junction contained 4 bases not matched to a gene. CDR3 sequence (DNA): TGTGCCAGCAGACTAGCGGGGGCCAACACAGATACGCAGTATTTT. It yields the protein CASRLAGANTDTQYF.

There are a few counts of this clone. This chain joins TRBV29-1 and TRBJ1-1; weak D call: TRBD1 (6 bases). Trimming removed 7 bases from V and 8 bases from J, with 11 bases in between. This CDR3 has 10 amino acids. CDR1 and CDR2 from the germline V gene are SQVTM and ANQGSEA. This CDR3 is CSAWGQEAFF. The CDR3, as DNA: TGCAGCGCCTGGGGACAAGAAGCTTTCTTT. The complete variable domain, with remaining parts taken from reference TRBV29-1 and TRBJ1-1, reads SAVISQKPSRDICQRGTSLTIQCQVDSQVTMMFWYRQQPGQSLTLIATANQGSEATYESGFVIDKFPISRPNLTFSTLTVSNMSPEDSSIYLCSAWGQEAFFGQGTRLTVV.

This clone was counted a few times. This rearrangement joins TRBV30 to TRBJ1-1; possibly TRBD1 for D (6 bases). The V gene lost 0 bases and the J gene lost 10 bases, with 18 bases spanning the gap. CDR1 is GTSNPN and CDR2 is SVGIG in the germline V gene (reference sequence). The CDR3 extends over 14 amino acids. CDR3 nucleotides: TGTGCCTGGAGTGTAAAGGGACAAAGAGGGGGAGCTTTCTTT. This translates into CAWSVKGQRGGAFF.

This rearrangement joins TRBV29-1 to TRBJ2-7, with unresolved D. Trimming shortened V by 4 bases and J by 3 bases, and 7 bases separated the two germline ends. CDR3 length: 11 residues. CDR1 SQVTM and CDR2 ANQGSEA come from the germline V gene. The CDR3 loop is CSVGLLYEQYF. DNA for the CDR3: TGCAGCGTTGGGCTTCTCTACGAGCAGTACTTC.

This clone was observed a few times. This chain links TRBV18 with TRBJ1-5, with D unclear. CDR1 is KGHSH and CDR2 is LQKENI in the germline V gene. V lost 5 bases to trimming and J lost 9 bases, with 11 bases between them. The CDR3 has 12 residues. CDR3 loop: CASSTETGPQHF. The CDR3 DNA reads TGTGCCAGCTCAACTGAGACGGGGCCCCAGCATTTT.

This clone was counted once. The rearrangement uses TRBV29-1 and TRBJ2-1, with 7 bases aligning to TRBD1. The J segment lost 6 bases and the V segment lost 6 bases, leaving 5 bases of the junction unmatched. Germline CDR1 reads SQVTM; CDR2 reads ANQGSEA. CDR3 length: 12 residues. In DNA form, the CDR3 reads TGCAGCGTAGACAGGGTTGGCAATGAGCAGTTCTTC. This codes for CSVDRVGNEQFF.

This chain uses TRBV14 with TRBJ1-2; tentative D call: TRBD1 (5 bases). Germline CDR1 reads SGHDN; CDR2 reads FVKESK. The V end lost 5 bases, the J end lost 5 bases, and 21 bases lay between the germline ends. This CDR3 has 16 residues. The CDR3 region is CASSGLRGRSVYGYTF. In DNA form, the CDR3 reads TGTGCCAGCAGCGGGTTAAGGGGCAGATCCGTTTATGGCTACACCTTC.

This clone was found once. The V call is TRBV30, the J call TRBJ2-7; TRBD2 is a possible D gene (5 bases). CDR3 size: 11 residues. From germline, CDR1 is GTSNPN and CDR2 SVGIG (reference sequence). The germline V and J ends were trimmed by 2 bases and 4 bases, with 6 bases remaining between them. The CDR3 DNA reads TGTGCCTGGAGTCCGGGGTACGAGCAGTACTTC. Residues: CAWSPGYEQYF.

The chain carries TRBV6-1 and TRBJ1-1, with 9 bases identical to TRBD1. The CDR3 covers 15 residues. Looked up from germline, CDR1 is MNHNS and CDR2 is SASEGT. V dropped 7 bases and J dropped 0; count of bases not matched to a gene: 6. Here the CDR3 reads CASTIDRGVNTEAFF. As DNA, the CDR3 is TGTGCCAGCACCATCGACAGGGGGGTGAACACTGAAGCTTTCTTT.

The chain is built from TRBV6-5 and TRBJ2-1; 8 bases are a match to TRBD1. Germline CDR1 MNHEY, CDR2 SVGAGI. The CDR3 covers 15 residues. V gave up 4 bases and J gave up 2 bases; unmatched junction bases: 4. In DNA form, the CDR3 reads TGTGCCAGCAGTTTGACAGGGGCGACCTACAATGAGCAGTTCTTC. It is translated as CASSLTGATYNEQFF.

This clone occurred once. The gene calls are TRBV4-1 and TRBJ1-1; possibly TRBD1 for D (5 bases). The CDR3 length is 14 residues. Germline V lookup: CDR1 MGHRA, CDR2 YSYEKL. V was cut by 3 bases and J by 1 base, with 9 bases left in between. CDR3 coding DNA: TGCGCCAGCAGCCAGGCAGACAGGAACACTGAAGCTTTCTTT. This translates into CASSQADRNTEAFF.

The genes are TRBV6-5 and TRBJ1-5, with no clear D. V lost 5 bases and J 0 bases, leaving 8 bases between the germline ends. The length of the CDR3 is 14 residues. Germline loops: CDR1 MNHEY, CDR2 SVGAGI. The CDR3 coding sequence is TGTGCCAGCAGTACCTTCTATAGCAATCAGCCCCAGCATTTT. Translating it yields CASSTFYSNQPQHF.

Concerning this clone itself: Other DNA sequences in the same sample also yield this CDR3. The chain is built from TRBV6-5 and TRBJ2-7, with 9 bases identical to TRBD2. The ends lost 6 bases at V and 4 bases at J; junction bases unmatched: 4. The CDR3 contains 13 residues. The germline V gene has CDR1 MNHEY and CDR2 SVGAGI. CDR3 sequence: CASSLGLAYEQYF. In DNA form, the CDR3 reads TGTGCCAGCAGCCTAGGACTAGCGTACGAGCAGTACTTC.

This rearrangement joins TRBV30 to TRBJ2-5; the match to TRBD1 covers 9 bases. The end of the DNA is better explained by TRBJ2-7, so the J call may be wrong. The CDR3 length is 11 residues. The V gene's germline CDR1 is GTSNPN and CDR2 SVGIG (reference sequence). CDR3: CAWKDRGEQYF. CDR3 DNA: TGTGCCTGGAAGGACAGGGGCGAGCAGTACTTC.